This TCR beta chain was documented in a study of human T cells and chemical hapten exposure. TCRdb processed the RACE reads anew with MiXCR; each CDR3 protein has one entry. The data contain 150,000 to 200,000 distinct CDR3 sequences, about 14% of them singletons. Time point reported: patch test 1, 2 weeks after DPC sensitization. Treatment given: therapeutic diphenylcyclopropenone sensitization with weekly scalp DPC. This clonotype was seen a handful of times. The target antigen is unknown. Study-wide findings and caveats: Alopecia in the donors means their immune response may deviate from healthy people's.

Trimming left V 5 bases short and J 4 bases short, with 17 bases between. The CDR3 is made up of 16 amino acids. Germline CDR1 SGHAT, CDR2 FQNNGV. The chain links TRBV11-2 to TRBJ2-2, with D perhaps TRBD1 or TRBD2 (5 bases each). The sample here was whole blood, taken in connection with sensitization to the hapten diphenylcyclopropenone (DPC). The receptor comes from a woman between 25 and 40 years old with alopecia areata. Some clones in this sample may be carry-over from other donors' samples. CDR3 DNA: TGTGCCAGCAGCAGCACAGAGGGGCGTAGCACCGGGGAGCTGTTTTTT. This encodes CASSSTEGRSTGELFF.